Shown below are 18 T cell receptor beta chains from a single sample sequenced in a study of T-cell memory formation after mild COVID-19. TCRdb recomputed calls from the 5' RACE reads with MiXCR, one row per CDR3 protein. The table lists approximately 150,000 distinct CDR3 sequences, roughly 21% of them singletons. The sample was PBMCs or a T cell subset sorted from them (not recorded which). Receptor source: an adult woman who had mild COVID-19 (a few samples of this study predate the infection). Cell type and time point are not known.

Only a few counts were recorded for this clonotype. This sequence joins TRBV5-1 and TRBJ1-5; D perhaps matches TRBD1 (6 bases). This CDR3 spans 15 amino acids. Trimming cost V 4 bases and J 0 bases, with 11 bases left between them. CDR1 is SGHRS and CDR2 is YFSETQ in the germline V gene. CDR3 DNA: TGCGCCAGCAGCGTGGACAGCCATAGCAATCAGCCCCAGCATTTT. As protein: CASSVDSHSNQPQHF.

Relative to its sample, this clonotype is medium-sized. This chain joins TRBV5-1 and TRBJ2-1, with TRBD1 identical over 8 bases. V gave up 1 base and J gave up 3 bases; unmatched junction bases: 6. The CDR3 is made up of 16 amino acids. Germline V gene lookup returns CDR1 SGHRS and CDR2 YFSETQ. The CDR3 nucleotides are TGCGCCAGCAGCTTGCTTACAGGGGGGCTCTACAATGAGCAGTTCTTC. As protein: CASSLLTGGLYNEQFF.

The chain has TRBV7-2 and TRBJ2-3; D possibly uses TRBD1 or TRBD2 (5 bases each). Trimming took off 8 bases at V and 6 bases at J, with 12 bases between the two ends. Germline CDR1 and CDR2: SGHTA and FQGNSA. The length of the CDR3 is 12 residues. CDR3 in amino acids: CASGREGDTQYF. CDR3 nucleotide sequence: TGTGCCAGCGGTCGCGAGGGGGATACGCAGTATTTT.

The chain's CDR3 is CATSRDTLLYQPQHF. The DNA of the CDR3 is TGTGCCACCAGCAGAGACACCCTACTCTATCAGCCCCAGCATTTT. This rearrangement joins TRBV15 to TRBJ1-5; D not resolved. The V gene's germline CDR1 is LNHNV and CDR2 YYDKDF (reference sequence). Trimming removed 0 bases at V and 5 bases at J, with 11 bases between. The CDR3 runs 15 residues.

The V and J genes are TRBV12-3 or TRBV12-4 and TRBJ2-7, with unresolved D. Trimming took 9 bases from V and 7 from J, leaving 22 bases between them. CDR3 length: 14 amino acids. CDR3: CASSRGSEFGEQYF. The CDR3 DNA follows: TGTGCCAGTTCGAGAGGAAGCGAGTTTGGAGAGCAGTACTTC.

The chain has TRBV6-7 and TRBJ1-2; 8 bases match TRBD1. TRBV6-7 is noted as an ORF with a role that remains uncertain. The CDR3 length is 11 residues. V dropped 6 bases and J dropped 6; count of bases not matched to a gene: 0. CDR3 region: CASRDRDGYTF. The CDR3 DNA follows: TGTGCCAGCAGGGACAGGGATGGCTACACCTTC.

This clonotype was seen a few times. J is TRBJ2-7 and V is TRBV20-1, with D maybe TRBD2 (6 bases). Trimming pared 6 bases from V and 2 bases from J, leaving 11 bases between. This CDR3 contains 12 residues. From germline, CDR1 is DFQATT and CDR2 SNEGSKA (reference sequence). As DNA, the CDR3 is TGCAGTGCGGGTGGGGGGACCTACGAGCAGTACTTC. This sequence encodes CSAGGGTYEQYF.

This clonotype was counted between two and nine times. The gene calls are TRBV29-1 and TRBJ2-6; 8 nucleotides line up with TRBD1. In germline, CDR1 is SQVTM, CDR2 ANQGSEA. This CDR3 has 15 amino acids. The V and J ends lost 6 bases and 4 bases, in that order; junction bases with no gene match: 8. The CDR3 nucleotides read TGCAGCGTGAGAGACAGGGGTTCGGGGGCCAACGTCCTGACTTTC. Translation gives CSVRDRGSGANVLTF.

J is TRBJ2-5 and V is TRBV18; possible D gene TRBD2, 5 bases. The CDR3 has 14 amino acids. CDR1 is KGHSH and CDR2 is LQKENI in the germline V gene. Between the trimmed V and J ends, which lost 4 bases and 7 bases, there was a span of 16 bases. CDR3 DNA: TGTGCCAGCTCACGAGCCGGGATCGTATCGACCCAGTACTTC. Protein product: CASSRAGIVSTQYF.

Only a few counts were recorded for this clonotype. The rearrangement uses TRBV7-8 and TRBJ1-2; no clear D gene. Between the trimmed V and J ends, which lost 6 bases and 8 bases, there was a span of 25 bases. This CDR3 spans 16 amino acids. In germline, CDR1 is SGHVS, CDR2 FQNEAQ. The CDR3 nucleotides read TGTGCCAGCAGTTTGGCCCCGGAGGCCGGTGTGAGGGGCTACACCTTC. This sequence encodes CASSLAPEAGVRGYTF.

This clonotype was recorded at least ten times. The J gene is TRBJ2-1, the V gene TRBV11-1; D might be TRBD1 or TRBD2, each matching 5 bases. Trimming left V 8 bases short and J 6 bases short, with 17 bases between. Germline V gene lookup returns CDR1 SGHAT and CDR2 FQDESV (reference sequence). This CDR3 contains 14 residues. CDR3 region: CASGAGTLSNEQFF. The CDR3 bases are TGTGCCAGCGGAGCCGGGACCTTGTCCAATGAGCAGTTCTTC.

V and J are TRBV4-1 and TRBJ2-1; 9 bases are shared with TRBD2. The CDR3 consists of 15 residues. Germline V lookup: CDR1 MGHRA, CDR2 YSYEKL. Trimming removed 4 bases from V and 3 bases from J; junction bases left unmatched: 4. CDR3 residues: CASSLSSGNYNEQFF. The CDR3 coding sequence is TGCGCCAGCAGCCTGTCTAGCGGGAACTACAATGAGCAGTTCTTC.

Notes on this clonotype: Sequence at one end of the junction differs from germline and may be a read error. This chain joins TRBV10-3 and TRBJ2-3, with 9 nucleotides matching TRBD2. The CDR3 length is 15 residues. In germline, CDR1 is ENHRY, CDR2 SYGVKD. The CDR3 is CAISEPSGTTDTQYF. The CDR3 nucleotides read TGTGCAATCAGTGAACCTAGCGGGACCACAGATACGCAGTATTTT.

This clonotype was seen more than once but under ten times. The rearrangement uses TRBV14 and TRBJ2-1, with D possibly matching TRBD2 (6 bases). CDR3 size: 15 residues. Looked up from germline, CDR1 is SGHDN and CDR2 is FVKESK. V was trimmed by 4 bases and J by 10 bases, leaving 20 bases between them. The CDR3 loop reads CASSRTLAVGREQFF. The CDR3 DNA is TGTGCCAGCAGCCGGACACTAGCCGTTGGGCGAGAGCAGTTCTTC.

The chain has TRBV9 and TRBJ2-6, with unresolved D. The CDR3 sequence is 13 residues long. Germline V gives CDR1 SGDLS, CDR2 YYNGEE. V was pared by 4 bases and J by 2 bases, with 4 bases between. The CDR3 nucleotides are TGTGCCAGCAGCCGGGCTGGGGCCAACGTCCTGACTTTC. Translating it yields CASSRAGANVLTF.

This clonotype was picked up a small number of times. The chain recombines TRBV18 with TRBJ2-5, with D tentatively TRBD2 (6 bases). CDR1 is KGHSH and CDR2 is LQKENI in the germline V gene. The CDR3 runs to 14 residues. The V and J ends lost 0 bases and 5 bases respectively, with 10 bases between them. This CDR3 is CASSPPPGRETQYF. DNA for the CDR3: TGTGCCAGCTCACCACCCCCTGGGAGGGAGACCCAGTACTTC.

This clonotype was counted only a few times. The chain links TRBV24-1 to TRBJ2-1; possible D gene TRBD2, 5 bases. The CDR3 covers 16 residues. V was cut by 5 bases and J by 4 bases, with 17 bases left in between. The germline V gene encodes CDR1 KGHDR and CDR2 SFDVKD. Here the CDR3 DNA reads TGTGCCACCAGTGGCTTACCGAGAGGGCCGTACAATGAGCAGTTCTTC. It translates to CATSGLPRGPYNEQFF.

This clonotype was seen more than once but under ten times. The chain uses TRBV4-2 and TRBJ2-5; D is undetermined. Germline CDR1 reads LGHNA; CDR2 reads YNFKEQ. This CDR3 is built from 15 residues. Trimming cost V 5 bases and J 4 bases, with 17 bases left between them. DNA for the CDR3: TGTGCCAGCAGCGACGGGTCCACGGTCGGAGAGACCCAGTACTTC. Encoded protein: CASSDGSTVGETQYF.